The clone carrying this T cell receptor (beta chain) was recorded a few times. What it binds is unknown. These data belong to a study of beta chain features in type 1 diabetes. Study-wide findings and caveats: Researchers report that Type 1 diabetes patients had moderately but significantly shorter TCRB CDR3s across all four CD4+ subsets. Sequencing the cDNA could make cells with high TCR expression show up more than they should.

Every bit of the isolated RNA underwent reverse transcription, so sequencing read expressed TCRB transcripts. This table comes from immunoSEQ multiplex PCR, and its TCRdb copy is limited to in-frame clones, with some not included. The table has roughly 150,000 clones, 10% seen once. Per the germline V gene, CDR1 is SGHRS and CDR2 is YFSETQ. The CDR3 length is 14 residues. The V end lost 4 bases, the J end lost 9 bases, and 20 bases lay between the germline ends. This clonotype was sampled from a man aged 25 to 45 with type 1 diabetes. This chain connects TRBV5-1 to TRBJ2-7; tentatively, D is TRBD1 (6 bases). The sample consisted of central memory CD4+ T cells from blood. CDR3 sequence: CASSIQGSVEGQYF. The CDR3 DNA is TGCGCCAGCAGCATACAGGGTTCGGTCGAGGGGCAGTACTTC.